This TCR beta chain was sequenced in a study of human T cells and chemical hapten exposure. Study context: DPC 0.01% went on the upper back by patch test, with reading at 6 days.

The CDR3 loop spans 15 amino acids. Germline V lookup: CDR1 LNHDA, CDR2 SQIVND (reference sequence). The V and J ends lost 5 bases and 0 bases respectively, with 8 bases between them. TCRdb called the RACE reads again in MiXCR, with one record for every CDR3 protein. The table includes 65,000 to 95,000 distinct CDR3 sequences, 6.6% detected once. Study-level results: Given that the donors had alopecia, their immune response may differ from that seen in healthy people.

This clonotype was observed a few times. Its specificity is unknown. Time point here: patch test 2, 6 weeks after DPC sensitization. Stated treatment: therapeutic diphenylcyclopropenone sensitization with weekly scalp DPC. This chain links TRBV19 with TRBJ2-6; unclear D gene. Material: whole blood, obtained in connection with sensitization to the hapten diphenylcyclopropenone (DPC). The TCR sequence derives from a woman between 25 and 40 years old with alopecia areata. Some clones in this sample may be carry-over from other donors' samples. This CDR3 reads CASSPDGSGANVLTF. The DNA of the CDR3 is TGTGCCAGTAGTCCTGACGGCTCTGGGGCCAACGTCCTGACTTTC.